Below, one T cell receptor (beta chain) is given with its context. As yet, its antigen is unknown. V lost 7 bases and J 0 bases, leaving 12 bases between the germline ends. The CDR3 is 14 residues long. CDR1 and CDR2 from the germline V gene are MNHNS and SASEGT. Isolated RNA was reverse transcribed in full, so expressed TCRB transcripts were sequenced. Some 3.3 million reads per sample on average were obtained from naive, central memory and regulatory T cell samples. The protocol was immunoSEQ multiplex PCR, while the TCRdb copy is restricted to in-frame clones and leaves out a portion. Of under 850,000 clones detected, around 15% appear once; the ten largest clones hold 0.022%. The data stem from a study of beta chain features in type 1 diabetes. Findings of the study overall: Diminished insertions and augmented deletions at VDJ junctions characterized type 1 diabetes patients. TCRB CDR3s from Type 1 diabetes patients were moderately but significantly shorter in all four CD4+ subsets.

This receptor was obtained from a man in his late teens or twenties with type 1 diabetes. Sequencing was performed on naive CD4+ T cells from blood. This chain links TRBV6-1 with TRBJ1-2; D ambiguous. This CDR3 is CASTPSPSNYGYTF. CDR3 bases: TGTGCCAGCACCCCGAGTCCCTCTAACTATGGCTACACCTTC.